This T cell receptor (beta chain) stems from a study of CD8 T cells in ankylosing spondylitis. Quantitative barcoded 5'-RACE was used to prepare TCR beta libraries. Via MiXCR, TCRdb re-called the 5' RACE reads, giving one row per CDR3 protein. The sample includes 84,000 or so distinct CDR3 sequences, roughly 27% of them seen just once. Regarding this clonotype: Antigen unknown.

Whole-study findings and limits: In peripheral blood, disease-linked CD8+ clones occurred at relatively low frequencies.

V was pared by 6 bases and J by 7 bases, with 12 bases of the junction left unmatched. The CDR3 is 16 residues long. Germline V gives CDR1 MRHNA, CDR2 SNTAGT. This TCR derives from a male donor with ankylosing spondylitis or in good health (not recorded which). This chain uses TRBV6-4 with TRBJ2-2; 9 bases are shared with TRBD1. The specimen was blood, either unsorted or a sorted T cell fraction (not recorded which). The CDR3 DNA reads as TGTGCCAGCAGCGTGGGGGCACAGGGGGCGAACGGGGAGCTGTTTTTT. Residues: CASSVGAQGANGELFF.